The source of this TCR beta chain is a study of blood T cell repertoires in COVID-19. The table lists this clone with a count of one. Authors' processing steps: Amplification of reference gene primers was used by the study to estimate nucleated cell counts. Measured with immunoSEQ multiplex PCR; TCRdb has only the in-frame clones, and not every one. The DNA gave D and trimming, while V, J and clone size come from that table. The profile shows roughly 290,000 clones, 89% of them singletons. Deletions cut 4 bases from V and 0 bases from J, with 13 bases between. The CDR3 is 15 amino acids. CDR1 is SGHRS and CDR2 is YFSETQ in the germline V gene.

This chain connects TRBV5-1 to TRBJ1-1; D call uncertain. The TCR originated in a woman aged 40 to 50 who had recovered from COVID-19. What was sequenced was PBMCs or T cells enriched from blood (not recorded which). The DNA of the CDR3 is TGCGCCAGCAGCCCGGTCGGGTCCATGAACACTGAAGCTTTCTTT. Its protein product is CASSPVGSMNTEAFF.